This paragraph covers one TCR beta chain sequence. Its antigen is unknown. This sample stems from a study of cytomegalovirus exposure and HLA in healthy donors. Study-wide background: An earlier analysis found 100 million or so unique TCR beta sequences from about 190 million T cells. Findings and caveats of the study: In vitro work confirmed that a few CMV-associated chains recognize CMV antigens. Among TCR beta chains, those listed as cytomegalovirus-associated numbered over 150. What a later analysis showed was that several of the most significant clusters appeared linked to common viral pathogens.

Use of 60 Vbeta and 13 Jbeta primers characterized the PCR. TCRdb keeps only in-frame clones here, not all; method: immunoSEQ multiplex PCR. Of some 180,000 clones listed, more than 75% are singletons. The sequencing sample was made of PBMCs. This clonotype was sampled from a woman aged 25 to 39 in good health and CMV-seropositive.

CDR3: CASRLKGGRSANEQFF. The CDR3 DNA follows: TGTGCCAGCAGACTTAAGGGGGGGCGGTCGGCCAATGAGCAGTTCTTC. This chain joins TRBV7-2 and TRBJ2-1; TRBD2 is a possible D gene (7 bases). V lost 6 bases to trimming and J lost 6 bases, with 21 bases between them. This CDR3 is built from 16 residues. CDR1 is SGHTA and CDR2 is FQGNSA in the germline V gene.